The 19 T cell receptor beta chains below come from one sample, sequenced in a study of shared T cell receptors in the human thymus. Assay: immunoSEQ multiplex PCR; the TCRdb copy retains only in-frame clones and omits some. This sample has about 500,000 clones; 75% to 80% occur once, and the top ten carry 0.013%. The sample was also linked to a second study, of human thymus T cells.

Sequences were obtained from thymocytes. The receptors were sampled from a boy under three years old with a congenital heart defect.

The chain combines TRBV9 with TRBJ2-3; 8 positions match TRBD2. This CDR3 has 16 residues. Germline V lookup: CDR1 SGDLS, CDR2 YYNGEE. V gave up 0 bases and J gave up 4 bases; unmatched junction bases: 7. As DNA, the CDR3 is TGTGCCAGCAGCGTAGCTGTGAGCGGGAGTGCAGATACGCAGTATTTT. Translated, it gives CASSVAVSGSADTQYF.

V is TRBV29-1 and J is TRBJ2-3, with 7 bases fitting TRBD1. The V gene's germline CDR1 is SQVTM and CDR2 ANQGSEA. Trimming at V came to 0 bases and at J to 2 bases, leaving 8 bases not matched to a gene. CDR3 length equals 16 residues. The CDR3 DNA reads as TGCAGCGTTGAAGACCCTGGACAGGTGATCACAGATACGCAGTATTTT. Protein sequence: CSVEDPGQVITDTQYF.

This chain connects TRBV10-2 to TRBJ2-1, with 7 bases fitting TRBD2. Germline V CDR1 and CDR2: WSHSY, SAAADI. V shed 10 bases and J 8 bases; nucleotides not matched to a gene: 5. The CDR3 spans 11 residues. The CDR3 here is CATRGRDEQFF. The CDR3 DNA follows: TGCGCCACCCGAGGGAGGGATGAGCAGTTCTTC.

This chain uses TRBV27 with TRBJ2-1; 10 nucleotides align to TRBD2. The CDR3 runs to 20 residues. V was clipped by 4 bases and J by 9 bases; unmatched bases: 24. Germline CDR1 reads MNHEY; CDR2 reads SMNVEV (reference sequence). The CDR3 here is CASSYIAGGRDFSYKAEQFF. CDR3 coding DNA: TGTGCCAGCAGTTATATAGCGGGAGGACGCGATTTCAGTTACAAGGCTGAGCAGTTCTTC.

This sequence joins TRBV4-3 and TRBJ2-5, with TRBD2 matching 11 bases. Losses at the gene ends were 0 bases for V and 0 bases for J; bases not matched to a gene: 3. The germline V gene encodes CDR1 LGHNA and CDR2 YSLEER. The CDR3 contains 17 residues. The CDR3 DNA follows: TGCGCCAGCAGCCAAGAACTAGCGGGAGAGTACCAAGAGACCCAGTACTTC. Encoded protein: CASSQELAGEYQETQYF.

The genes are TRBV30 and TRBJ2-3; 7 nucleotides align to TRBD2. This CDR3 spans 18 amino acids. Germline V gene lookup returns CDR1 GTSNPN and CDR2 SVGIG (reference sequence). V dropped 1 base and J dropped 4; count of bases not matched to a gene: 17. The CDR3 nucleotides read TGTGCCTGGAGTGCGCAACGGGGCGGGGGAGGGCCCTCAGATACGCAGTATTTT. Encoded protein: CAWSAQRGGGGPSDTQYF.

The rearrangement joins TRBV7-3 to TRBJ1-1; D is unclear. CDR1 and CDR2 from the germline V gene are SGHTA and FQGTGA. The CDR3 is made up of 13 amino acids. V shed 2 bases and J shed 1 base, with 5 bases lying between them. CDR3 loop: CASSLSGNTEAFF. The CDR3 bases are TGTGCCAGCAGCTTATCAGGGAACACTGAAGCTTTCTTT.

This chain's CDR3 is CASSLVGGSFGLYEQYF. CDR3 coding DNA: TGTGCCAGCAGCTTAGTTGGGGGGTCTTTCGGGCTCTACGAGCAGTACTTC. The chain joins TRBV7-2 to TRBJ2-7; a weak D match, TRBD2 (6 bases). Germline CDR1 is SGHTA and CDR2 is FQGNSA. Between the trimmed V and J ends, which lost 1 base and 3 bases, there was a span of 19 bases. This CDR3 contains 17 residues.

The sample holds one count of this clone. V gene TRBV6-9 combines with J gene TRBJ1-3, with D perhaps TRBD1 (5 bases). V was shortened by 10 bases and J by 4 bases, with 14 bases between the two germline ends. Germline-derived CDR1 and CDR2 are MNHGY and SVAAGI. CDR3 length: 13 amino acids. The CDR3 loop is CATGLGRGNTIYF. CDR3 DNA: TGTGCCACCGGTCTGGGGCGCGGAAACACCATATATTTT.

This chain connects TRBV10-1 to TRBJ2-1, with D possibly being TRBD1 (6 bases). V lost 0 bases and J lost 5, with 23 bases in between. CDR3 size: 19 residues. Germline V gene data show CDR1 as WNHNN and CDR2 as SYGVQD (reference sequence). The CDR3 is CASSESMIPFQDRNNEQFF. CDR3 nucleotides: TGCGCCAGCAGTGAGTCAATGATCCCCTTCCAGGACAGAAACAATGAGCAGTTCTTC.

Worth noting for this clone: At one of its ends the junction is not consistent with the germline gene, which may arise from a read error. The chain combines TRBV12-5 with TRBJ1-2; D is possibly TRBD1 (6 bases). CDR1 and CDR2 from the germline V gene are LGHNT and FRNRAP. The CDR3 is 12 amino acids. The CDR3 protein is CASGLGPGGRDF. The CDR3 region has the DNA TGTGCTAGTGGTTTGGGCCCGGGGGGCCGGGACTTC. Supplemented by reference TRBV12-5 and TRBJ1-2, the full variable domain reads DARVTQTPRHKVTEMGQEVTMRCQPILGHNTVFWYRQTMMQGLELLAYFRNRAPLDDSGMPKDRFSAEMPDATLATLKIQPSEPRDSAVYFCASGLGPGGRDFGSGTRLTVV.

This clone is a singleton in its sample. CDR3 DNA: TGTGCCGCCCTCGCCGTGAAGGGGACTAGCGAAGACACAGATACGCAGTATTTT. It yields the protein CAALAVKGTSEDTDTQYF. V is TRBV10-3 and J is TRBJ2-3; 10 bases agree with TRBD2. CDR1 ENHRY and CDR2 SYGVKD come from the germline V gene. The CDR3 spans 18 residues. V gave up 11 bases and J gave up 2 bases; unmatched junction bases: 19.

This chain joins TRBV5-8 and TRBJ2-3; 8 positions match TRBD2. CDR3 length: 17 amino acids. Germline trimming cut 0 bases from V and 0 bases from J; bases unmatched to any gene: 6. CDR1 is SGHTS, CDR2 YDEGEE, per germline. This CDR3 reads CASSLEASGPSTDTQYF. In DNA form, the CDR3 reads TGTGCCAGCAGCTTGGAGGCTAGCGGGCCTAGCACAGATACGCAGTATTTT.

The genes are TRBV7-9 and TRBJ2-3, with D hard to call. The V end was cut by 2 bases, the J end by 1 base, with 10 bases between. CDR1 SEHNR and CDR2 FQNEAQ come from the germline V gene (reference sequence). The CDR3 runs 15 residues. CDR3 sequence: CASSLYGGGTDTQYF. In DNA form, the CDR3 reads TGTGCCAGCAGCTTATACGGCGGTGGCACAGATACGCAGTATTTT. Based on the CDR3 plus reference TRBV7-9 and TRBJ2-3, the full variable domain is DTGVSQNPRHKITKRGQNVTFRCDPISEHNRLYWYRQTLGQGPEFLTYFQNEAQLEKSRLLSDRFSAERPKGSFSTLEIQRTEQGDSAMYLCASSLYGGGTDTQYFGPGTRLTVL.

This clone has only a few counts. The chain links TRBV19 to TRBJ2-5; D is uncertain. V lost 10 bases, J lost 2 bases, and 14 bases lay in between. The germline CDR1 and CDR2 sequences are LNHDA and SQIVND (reference sequence). The CDR3 is made up of 13 amino acids. Here the CDR3 reads CATRTRRQETQYF. The CDR3 nucleotides read TGTGCCACCCGAACCCGTCGGCAAGAGACCCAGTACTTC.

The rearrangement uses TRBV6-1 and TRBJ1-5, with D unresolved. The CDR3 is 14 amino acids. From germline, CDR1 is MNHNS and CDR2 SASEGT. V was clipped by 4 bases and J by 5 bases, with 12 bases between them. This CDR3 is CASSVGEADQPQHF. The CDR3 bases are TGTGCCAGCAGTGTCGGGGAAGCAGATCAGCCCCAGCATTTT.

The chain uses TRBV7-8 and TRBJ1-4; 7 bases are a match to TRBD1. J was trimmed by 8 bases and V by 1 base; bases with no gene match: 13. This CDR3 comprises 17 residues. Germline V gene sequence: CDR1 SGHVS, CDR2 FQNEAQ. This CDR3 reads CASSLVGRGSQREKLFF. Here the CDR3 DNA reads TGTGCCAGCAGCTTAGTTGGCAGGGGGTCCCAGCGGGAAAAACTGTTTTTT.

The rearrangement joins TRBV19 to TRBJ2-1, with 8 bases lining up with TRBD2. This CDR3 comprises 14 residues. CDR1 LNHDA and CDR2 SQIVND come from the germline V gene (reference sequence). V gave up 6 bases and J gave up 8 bases; unmatched junction bases: 9. This chain's CDR3 is CASRASGSSDEQFF. CDR3 nucleotide sequence: TGTGCCAGTAGGGCCAGCGGGAGTTCAGATGAGCAGTTCTTC.

The chain recombines TRBV4-3 with TRBJ2-3; 9 nucleotides line up with TRBD2. The CDR3 length is 19 residues. Germline lookup yields CDR1 LGHNA and CDR2 YSLEER. Germline trimming cut 4 bases from V and 0 bases from J; bases unmatched to any gene: 14. The CDR3 region is CASSLISAASGRSTDTQYF. CDR3 bases: TGCGCCAGCAGCCTAATATCGGCCGCAAGCGGGAGGAGCACAGATACGCAGTATTTT.